This T cell receptor beta chain emerged from a study of PD-1 blockade in classical Hodgkin lymphoma. Regarding the study as a whole: Although disease activity or prior therapy may be involved, causes of the repertoire differences remain undefined.

In regard to this clone: Antigen specificity is unknown.

The method was immunoSEQ multiplex PCR; TCRdb's version includes in-frame clones alone and lacks a portion of them. The sample yields tens of thousands of clones, roughly nine tenths seen once. Each and every patient relapsed after autologous stem cell transplantation, and patients got differing brentuximab vedotin exposure. Patients showed best responses of complete response, partial response or progressive disease. Germline lookup yields CDR1 SQVTM and CDR2 ANQGSEA. V dropped 2 bases and J dropped 9 bases, with 14 bases sitting between them. This CDR3 spans 13 amino acids. The TCR sequence derives from a human donor with classical Hodgkin lymphoma. The genes are TRBV29-1 and TRBJ2-1; D may correspond to TRBD1 or TRBD2 (7 bases each). Here the sequenced sample was peripheral blood mononuclear cells (PBMCs), taken at baseline. CDR3 nucleotides: TGCAGCGTTGAACCGACAGGGAGGGGTGAGCAGTTCTTC. Its translation: CSVEPTGRGEQFF.